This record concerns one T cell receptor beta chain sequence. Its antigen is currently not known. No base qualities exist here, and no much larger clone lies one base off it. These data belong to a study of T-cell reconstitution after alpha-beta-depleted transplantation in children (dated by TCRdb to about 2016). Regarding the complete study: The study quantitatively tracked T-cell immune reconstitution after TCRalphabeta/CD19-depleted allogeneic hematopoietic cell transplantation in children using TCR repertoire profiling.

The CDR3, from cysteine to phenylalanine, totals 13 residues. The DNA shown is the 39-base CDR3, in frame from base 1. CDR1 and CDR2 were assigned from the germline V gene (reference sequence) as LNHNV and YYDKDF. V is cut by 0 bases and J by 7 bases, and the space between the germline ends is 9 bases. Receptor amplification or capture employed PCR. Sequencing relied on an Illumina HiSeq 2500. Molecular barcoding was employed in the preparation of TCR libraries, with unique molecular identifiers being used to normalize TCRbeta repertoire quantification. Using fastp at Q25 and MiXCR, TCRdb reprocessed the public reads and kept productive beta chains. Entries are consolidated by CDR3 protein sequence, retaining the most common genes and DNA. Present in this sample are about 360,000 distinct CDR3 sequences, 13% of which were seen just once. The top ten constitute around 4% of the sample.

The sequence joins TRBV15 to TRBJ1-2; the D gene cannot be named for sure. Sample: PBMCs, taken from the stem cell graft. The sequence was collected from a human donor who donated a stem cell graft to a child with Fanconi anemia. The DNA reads TGTGCCACCAGCAGAGATTTGGAACGTGGCTACACCTTC. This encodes CATSRDLERGYTF.